This is a list of T cell receptor beta chains from one sample in a study of identical twins. TCRdb re-called the 5' RACE reads with MiXCR, one entry per CDR3 protein. The profile covers about 530,000 distinct CDR3 sequences, with around 22% appearing a single time and approximately 0.5% taken by the ten largest. The same sample was also used in a study of yellow fever vaccine responses in identical twins.

Sample: CD4+ T cells sorted from blood. All receptors come from a young woman in good health. Each CDR3 is given with its conserved first and last residue.

CDR3 length | V gene | CDR3 protein
13 | TRBV29-1 | CSAPNAGNNEQFF
14 | TRBV20-1 | CSARVGGYSYEQYF
18 | TRBV5-1 | CASSLAPVSNSNNSPLHF
16 | TRBV20-1 | CSARAWGGMSTDTQYF
13 | TRBV20-1 | CSAKIAGAYEQFF
17 | TRBV10-3 | CAISESGGGTASYEQYF
12 | TRBV5-1 | CASSHTENEQFF
13 | TRBV20-1 | CSAPTASTDTQYF
13 | TRBV29-1 | CSVLAGVSRGLFF
15 | TRBV10-3 | CAISEGSTGQNEQFF
16 | TRBV27 | CASSPIPQTGKETQYF
15 | TRBV20-1 | CSARDHWRNTDTQYF
15 | TRBV28 | CATIGAGRGVEKLFF
16 | TRBV29-1 | CSAKPRGTPSTDTQYF
21 | TRBV3-1 | CASSAPSRLAGATDRGNEQFF
15 | TRBV18 | CASSPNRDRGYEQFF